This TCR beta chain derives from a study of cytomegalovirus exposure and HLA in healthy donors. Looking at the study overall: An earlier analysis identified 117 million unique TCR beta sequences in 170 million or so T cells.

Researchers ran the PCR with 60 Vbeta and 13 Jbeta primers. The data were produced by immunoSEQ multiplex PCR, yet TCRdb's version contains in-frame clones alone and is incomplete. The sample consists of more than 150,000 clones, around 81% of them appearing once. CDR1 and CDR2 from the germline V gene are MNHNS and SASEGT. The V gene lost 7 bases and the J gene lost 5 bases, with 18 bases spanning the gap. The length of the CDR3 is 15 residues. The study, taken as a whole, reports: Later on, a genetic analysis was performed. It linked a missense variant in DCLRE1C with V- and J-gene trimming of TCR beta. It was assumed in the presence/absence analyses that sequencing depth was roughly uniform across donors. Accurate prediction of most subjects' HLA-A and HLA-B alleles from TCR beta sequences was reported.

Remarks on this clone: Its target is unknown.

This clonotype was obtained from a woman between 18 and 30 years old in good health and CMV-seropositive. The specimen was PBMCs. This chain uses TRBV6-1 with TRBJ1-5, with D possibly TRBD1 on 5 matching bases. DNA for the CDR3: TGTGCCAGCATTCCTTCGGGGGGAACGGATCAGCCCCAGCATTTT. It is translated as CASIPSGGTDQPQHF.